These T cell receptor beta chains were read from a single sample in a study of human T cells and chemical hapten exposure. One entry per CDR3 protein, called by TCRdb with MiXCR from the RACE reads. Of about 130,000 distinct CDR3 sequences in the sample, approximately 9.5% were seen once. Input material: whole blood. These receptors all come from a male donor in good health. Some clones in this sample may be carry-over from other donors' samples. CDR3s include the opening cysteine and the closing phenylalanine or tryptophan. A D gene is named only where the DNA matches it firmly. The size of a clone is reported for some rows only, either as once, few or many, or as a class for expanded clones.

>.|TRBV6-1|.|TRBJ2-5
CASVPRYRDPQETQYF
TGTGCCAGCGTACCCAGATACCGGGACCCGCAAGAGACCCAGTACTTC
>.|TRBV6-2/TRBV6-3|many|TRBJ2-1
CASTFRAPYNEQFF
TGTGCCAGTACTTTTCGGGCCCCCTACAATGAGCAGTTCTTC
>.|TRBV6-1|.|TRBJ1-5
CASSEVGSSNQPQHF
TGTGCCAGCAGTGAAGTAGGTAGTAGCAATCAGCCCCAGCATTTT
>.|TRBV25-1|many|TRBJ2-6
CASSFGSGANVLTF
TGTGCCAGCAGTTTTGGATCCGGGGCCAACGTCCTGACTTTC
>.|TRBV20-1|.|TRBJ2-1
CSARDPKGSYNEQFF
TGCAGTGCTAGAGATCCCAAGGGGTCCTACAATGAGCAGTTCTTC
>TRBD2|TRBV5-1|.|TRBJ2-1
CASSLEGSGGIIIYNEQFF
TGCGCCAGCAGCTTGGAAGGTAGCGGGGGTATAATCATCTACAATGAGCAGTTCTTC
>TRBD1|TRBV7-8|few|TRBJ1-5
CASSLGVGTGGPQHF
TGTGCCAGCAGCTTAGGAGTCGGGACAGGTGGGCCCCAGCATTTT
>.|TRBV4-3|many|TRBJ2-6
CASSQVSGANVLTF
TGCGCCAGCAGCCAGGTCTCTGGGGCCAACGTCCTGACTTTC
>TRBD1|TRBV5-4|few|TRBJ2-3
CASSRDRGTDTQYF
TGTGCCAGCAGCAGGGACAGGGGCACAGATACGCAGTATTTT
>TRBD1|TRBV28|many|TRBJ1-5
CASSFHRDRVTEWSQPQHF
TGTGCCAGCAGTTTCCACCGGGACAGGGTAACGGAATGGAGTCAGCCCCAGCATTTT
>TRBD2|TRBV3-1|.|TRBJ2-4
CASSQEGLAGAEEYF
TGTGCCAGCAGCCAAGAGGGACTAGCGGGAGCGGAGGAGTACTTC
>.|TRBV12-3/TRBV12-4|many|TRBJ1-2
CAIQGPHVEIYGYTF
TGTGCCATCCAGGGGCCCCACGTGGAAATCTATGGCTACACCTTC
>.|TRBV30|few|TRBJ2-6
CAWSLDSSGANVLTF
TGTGCCTGGAGCCTGGACAGCTCTGGGGCCAACGTCCTGACTTTC
>.|TRBV19|.|TRBJ2-5
CASSIDQETQYF
TGTGCCAGTAGTATTGACCAAGAGACCCAGTACTTC
>.|TRBV19|few|TRBJ2-1
CASRDFYNEQFF
TGTGCCTCAAGGGACTTTTACAATGAGCAGTTCTTC
>.|TRBV27|few|TRBJ1-4
CASSFKGRGREKLFF
TGTGCCAGCAGTTTCAAAGGCAGGGGACGGGAAAAACTGTTTTTT
>TRBD2|TRBV11-2|many|TRBJ2-1
CASSLGLAGGRKSYNEQFF
TGTGCCAGCAGCTTAGGACTGGCGGGAGGGCGAAAATCCTACAATGAGCAGTTCTTC
>TRBD1|TRBV10-3|.|TRBJ1-5
CAISDRPMWDRVSNQPQHF
TGTGCCATCAGTGACCGTCCGATGTGGGACAGGGTGAGCAATCAGCCCCAGCATTTT
>.|TRBV9|.|TRBJ2-3
CASSVAYSDTQYF
TGTGCCAGCAGCGTAGCTTATTCAGATACGCAGTATTTT
>.|TRBV12-3/TRBV12-4|few|TRBJ2-3
CASSFSTVPTDTQYF
TGTGCCAGCAGTTTCAGTACCGTACCCACAGATACGCAGTATTTT
>.|TRBV7-9|many|TRBJ2-7
CASSSALGPRAGEQYF
TGTGCCAGCAGCTCAGCCCTGGGACCGAGGGCGGGCGAGCAGTACTTC
>TRBD2|TRBV20-1|few|TRBJ2-1
CSARVPSGSNEQFF
TGCAGTGCTAGAGTGCCTAGCGGGAGTAATGAGCAGTTCTTC
>TRBD1|TRBV5-1|many|TRBJ2-7
CASSWGQPIYEQYF
TGCGCCAGCAGCTGGGGACAGCCGATATACGAGCAGTACTTC
>.|TRBV4-3|many|TRBJ1-2
CASSQDPGKLGNYGYTF
TGCGCCAGCAGCCAAGATCCTGGCAAGCTTGGTAACTATGGCTACACCTTC
>.|TRBV20-1|few|TRBJ2-3
CSAPDRTDTQYF
TGCAGTGCCCCGGACAGAACAGATACGCAGTATTTT
>TRBD2|TRBV2|.|TRBJ2-1
CASSPGGLAGGKNYNEQFF
TGTGCCAGCAGTCCAGGGGGACTAGCGGGGGGGAAGAACTACAATGAGCAGTTCTTC
>TRBD2|TRBV5-5|.|TRBJ2-7
CASSLTVRLAGDEQYF
TGTGCCAGCAGCTTGACGGTGCGACTAGCGGGGGACGAGCAGTACTTC
>TRBD2|TRBV28|.|TRBJ2-2
CASSLVGTTNTGELFF
TGTGCCAGCAGTTTGGTAGGGACTACTAACACCGGGGAGCTGTTTTTT
>.|TRBV6-2/TRBV6-3|many|TRBJ2-3
CASSEESRAGTDTQYF
TGTGCCAGCAGCGAGGAGTCCCGGGCGGGCACAGATACGCAGTATTTT
>TRBD1|TRBV29-1|.|TRBJ2-7
CSVVTGVDEQYF
TGCAGCGTGGTGACAGGGGTGGACGAGCAGTACTTC
>.|TRBV5-1|.|TRBJ2-4
CASSRRGSEAKNIQYF
TGCGCCAGCAGCCGCCGGGGTAGCGAGGCCAAAAACATTCAGTACTTC
>TRBD2|TRBV15|.|TRBJ2-7
CATSRAGGVEQYF
TGTGCCACCAGCAGGGCGGGAGGGGTGGAGCAGTACTTC
>TRBD1|TRBV10-3|few|TRBJ1-2
CAISESDRGLDYGYTF
TGTGCCATCAGTGAGAGCGACAGGGGGCTGGACTATGGCTACACCTTC
>.|TRBV15|.|TRBJ2-4
CATSRDARERWDKNIQYF
TGTGCCACCAGCAGAGATGCTCGAGAGAGGTGGGACAAAAACATTCAGTACTTC
>TRBD1|TRBV10-3|few|TRBJ2-2
CAIRSGTANTGELFF
TGTGCCATCAGGTCCGGGACAGCGAACACCGGGGAGCTGTTTTTT
>.|TRBV6-6|few|TRBJ2-5
CASRSRGGGETQYF
TGTGCCAGCAGATCCCGGGGAGGCGGAGAGACCCAGTACTTC
>TRBD2|TRBV5-4|.|TRBJ2-7
CASSLVASGMYEQYF
TGTGCCAGCAGCTTGGTGGCTAGCGGGATGTACGAGCAGTACTTC
>.|TRBV15|.|TRBJ1-2
CATSRDRMGGHGYTF
TGTGCCACCAGCAGAGATCGCATGGGTGGGCATGGCTACACCTTC
>TRBD2|TRBV6-2/TRBV6-3|.|TRBJ2-1
CASSPIAPSGLYNEQFF
TGTGCCAGCAGCCCGATTGCCCCTAGCGGACTTTACAATGAGCAGTTCTTC
>TRBD1|TRBV6-5|.|TRBJ2-1
CASSYGQGSYNEQFF
TGTGCCAGCAGTTACGGACAGGGATCCTACAATGAGCAGTTCTTC
>.|TRBV4-1|few|TRBJ2-3
CASSNLLARDTQYF
TGCGCCAGCAGCAACCTCCTAGCGAGAGATACGCAGTATTTT
>.|TRBV10-3|many|TRBJ1-5
CAISDPGPHQPQHF
TGTGCCATCAGTGATCCCGGGCCCCATCAGCCCCAGCATTTT
>TRBD2|TRBV7-9|.|TRBJ2-1
CASSLPSGRWDEQFF
TGTGCCAGCAGCTTACCTAGCGGGAGGTGGGATGAGCAGTTCTTC
>TRBD1|TRBV27|.|TRBJ2-3
CASSAMAGGDQPQYF
TGTGCCAGCTCCGCCATGGCAGGGGGCGATCAGCCCCAGTATTTT
>.|TRBV6-1|many|TRBJ2-2
CASSEMNGVGELFF
TGTGCCAGCAGTGAAATGAATGGGGTCGGGGAGCTGTTTTTT
>.|TRBV29-1|many|TRBJ2-7
CSVEWGGGEQYF
TGCAGCGTTGAATGGGGAGGCGGCGAGCAGTACTTC
>.|TRBV20-1|few|TRBJ2-7
CSARVWGLESYEQYF
TGCAGTGCTAGAGTTTGGGGGTTGGAAAGCTACGAGCAGTACTTC
>TRBD2|TRBV7-6|.|TRBJ2-1
CASSSRPGLAGERGLNEQFF
TGTGCCAGCAGCTCGAGGCCGGGACTAGCGGGAGAAAGGGGTCTGAATGAGCAGTTCTTC
>.|TRBV20-1|many|TRBJ2-5
CSASPGTEETQYF
TGCAGTGCTAGCCCCGGGACCGAAGAGACCCAGTACTTC